Presented here are 17 T cell receptor beta chains from one specimen sequenced in a study of shared clonotypes between healthy human individuals. The assay was immunoSEQ multiplex PCR, and TCRdb's table has in-frame clones only and misses some. The sample carries over 2 million clones, 85% to 95% recorded once. Sample: naive CD4+ T cells from PBMCs. Subset of the sample: CD45RA+ positively selected. All receptors come from a man aged 18-30 years in good health. Some clones in this sample may be carry-over from other donors' samples.

This clone appeared once. The genes are TRBV11-1 and TRBJ1-5; D perhaps matches TRBD1 (5 bases). CDR3 length equals 13 residues. Germline-derived CDR1 and CDR2 are SGHAT and FQDESV (reference sequence). Trimming took off 3 bases at V and 6 bases at J, with 9 bases between the two ends. The CDR3 bases are TGTGCCAGCAGCTTGGGACGTTCTCAGCCCCAGCATTTT. Encoded protein: CASSLGRSQPQHF.

This clone has a handful of counts. This sequence joins TRBV10-3 and TRBJ1-1; 9 positions agree with TRBD1. This CDR3 is 13 amino acids long. The V segment lost 4 bases and the J segment 6 bases; nucleotides outside the gene matches: 3. Germline loops: CDR1 ENHRY, CDR2 SYGVKD. CDR3 loop: CAISGTGVPEAFF. DNA of the CDR3: TGTGCCATCAGTGGGACAGGGGTACCTGAAGCTTTCTTT.

This rearrangement joins TRBV11-2 to TRBJ2-7; maybe TRBD1 (6 bases). Looked up from germline, CDR1 is SGHAT and CDR2 is FQNNGV. This CDR3 is 15 amino acids long. V lost 5 bases and J 4 bases, leaving 18 bases between the germline ends. CDR3 nucleotides: TGTGCCAGCAGCGAGACAGGCGGACAGAGGTACGAGCAGTACTTC. Its protein product is CASSETGGQRYEQYF.

The chain recombines TRBV19 with TRBJ1-2, with 7 bases fitting TRBD1. The CDR3 is 14 amino acids. Trimming took 6 bases from V and 4 from J; bases not matched to a gene: 8. Per germline, CDR1 LNHDA and CDR2 SQIVND (reference sequence). The CDR3 bases are TGTGCCAGTAGCCGCCGGGACAGCTTCTATGGCTACACCTTC. This translates into CASSRRDSFYGYTF.

V usage is TRBV27 and J usage is TRBJ2-3; D ambiguous. CDR3 size: 14 residues. Germline-derived CDR1 and CDR2 are MNHEY and SMNVEV (reference sequence). V shed 3 bases and J shed 3 bases, with 10 bases lying between them. The CDR3, as DNA: TGTGCCAGCAGTTTCGGACGGCTAACAGATACGCAGTATTTT. It yields the protein CASSFGRLTDTQYF.

A note on this clone: Other DNA sequences within the sample encode an identical CDR3. V usage is TRBV5-1 and J usage is TRBJ1-5, with TRBD1 identical over 8 bases. The CDR3 has 14 residues. Trimming cost V 2 bases and J 6 bases; bases outside gene matches: 4. Germline CDR1 SGHRS, CDR2 YFSETQ. The CDR3 DNA follows: TGCGCCAGCAGCTTAACAGGGGGTAGTCAGCCCCAGCATTTT. It encodes CASSLTGGSQPQHF.

This sequence joins TRBV20-1 and TRBJ2-7; D uncertain. Germline V gene data show CDR1 as DFQATT and CDR2 as SNEGSKA (reference sequence). CDR3 size: 11 residues. Trimming left V 0 bases short and J 4 bases short, with 4 bases between. CDR3 residues: CSAREQYEQYF. The CDR3 region has the DNA TGCAGTGCTAGAGAGCAATACGAGCAGTACTTC.

This sequence joins TRBV7-2 and TRBJ1-5; possibly TRBD1 for D (6 bases). Germline CDR1 and CDR2: SGHTA and FQGNSA. The V gene lost 3 bases and the J gene lost 7 bases, with 10 bases spanning the gap. The CDR3 is 13 amino acids. In DNA, the CDR3 is TGTGCCAGCAGCTTGACAGGTATCCAGCCCCAGCATTTT. It translates to CASSLTGIQPQHF.

The V gene is TRBV9, the J gene TRBJ2-6; 9 nucleotides agree with TRBD2. The J segment lost 0 bases and the V segment lost 2 bases, leaving 6 bases of the junction unmatched. This CDR3 region has 18 residues. Germline CDR1 is SGDLS and CDR2 is YYNGEE. This chain's CDR3 is CASSVGTSLSSGANVLTF. CDR3 DNA: TGTGCCAGCAGCGTCGGGACTAGCTTGTCCTCTGGGGCCAACGTCCTGACTTTC.

The chain links TRBV28 to TRBJ1-2; TRBD1 matches at 9 bases. Germline V gene sequence: CDR1 MDHEN, CDR2 SYDVKM. The J segment lost 0 bases and the V segment lost 5 bases, leaving 7 bases of the junction unmatched. CDR3 size: 16 residues. CDR3 sequence: CASSPGQGLSNYGYTF. The CDR3 DNA reads as TGTGCCAGCAGTCCGGGACAGGGCCTTTCTAACTATGGCTACACCTTC.

This CDR3 is CASSLLTSGSSAYEQYF. In nucleotides, the CDR3 is TGCGCCAGCAGCCTCCTGACTAGCGGGAGCAGCGCCTACGAGCAGTACTTC. This rearrangement joins TRBV5-1 to TRBJ2-7; 12 bases agree with TRBD2. CDR3 length: 17 residues. The germline CDR1 and CDR2 sequences are SGHRS and YFSETQ. V shed 4 bases, J shed 2 bases, and the junction held 10 bases outside the gene matches. The whole variable domain, filled in from reference TRBV5-1 and TRBJ2-7, reads KAGVTQTPRYLIKTRGQQVTLSCSPISGHRSVSWYQQTPGQGLQFLFEYFSETQRNKGNFPGRFSGRQFSNSRSEMNVSTLELGDSALYLCASSLLTSGSSAYEQYFGPGTRLTVT.

The chain carries TRBV7-2 and TRBJ1-5; possibly TRBD1 for D (6 bases). The length of the CDR3 is 16 residues. CDR1 SGHTA and CDR2 FQGNSA come from the germline V gene. V was clipped by 5 bases and J by 2 bases, with 16 bases between them. CDR3 nucleotides: TGTGCCAGCAGCCCCCTCAGGGGAGTCGGCAATCAGCCCCAGCATTTT. This codes for CASSPLRGVGNQPQHF.

This chain links TRBV7-2 with TRBJ2-2; TRBD1 matches 7 bases. Germline V gene sequence: CDR1 SGHTA, CDR2 FQGNSA. V gave up 4 bases and J gave up 3 bases; unmatched junction bases: 2. The CDR3 spans 14 residues. CDR3 coding DNA: TGTGCCAGCAGCTACGGGACAGACACCGGGGAGCTGTTTTTT. Translated, it gives CASSYGTDTGELFF.

The V and J genes are TRBV27 and TRBJ1-5, with unresolved D. The CDR3 runs 15 residues. Germline-derived CDR1 and CDR2 are MNHEY and SMNVEV (reference sequence). Trimming shortened V by 2 bases and J by 7 bases, and 15 bases separated the two germline ends. The CDR3 bases are TGTGCCAGCAGTTTACGGGCGGTAGCGGGACAGCCCCAGCATTTT. As protein: CASSLRAVAGQPQHF.

The chain links TRBV4-3 to TRBJ2-1; D not certain. The CDR3 runs 15 residues. V dropped 0 bases and J dropped 2 bases, with 8 bases sitting between them. The germline CDR1 and CDR2 sequences are LGHNA and YSLEER. The CDR3 is CASSQDTDTYNEQFF. The CDR3 DNA reads TGCGCCAGCAGCCAAGATACAGATACCTACAATGAGCAGTTCTTC.

The rearrangement joins TRBV14 to TRBJ1-2, with 7 bases that match TRBD1. The CDR3 has 15 residues. The germline gives CDR1 SGHDN, CDR2 FVKESK. The V segment lost 0 bases and the J segment 4 bases; nucleotides outside the gene matches: 5. The CDR3 DNA sequence: TGTGCCAGCAGCCAAGATCACAGACAGGGCTATGGCTACACCTTC. Amino acid sequence: CASSQDHRQGYGYTF. The entire variable domain, with the rest obtained from reference TRBV14 and TRBJ1-2, is as follows: EAGVTQFPSHSVIEKGQTVTLRCDPISGHDNLYWYRRVMGKEIKFLLHFVKESKQDESGMPNNRFLAERTGGTYSTLKVQPAELEDSGVYFCASSQDHRQGYGYTFGSGTRLTVV.

The chain uses TRBV6-5 and TRBJ2-2, with a weak D call TRBD1 (6 bases). CDR1 and CDR2 (germline): MNHEY, SVGAGI. This CDR3 comprises 15 residues. Trimming took 5 bases from V and 6 from J, leaving 16 bases between them. The CDR3 DNA sequence: TGTGCCAGCAGTAACACAGGGCTGGGGTCCGGGGAGCTGTTTTTT. Encoded protein: CASSNTGLGSGELFF.